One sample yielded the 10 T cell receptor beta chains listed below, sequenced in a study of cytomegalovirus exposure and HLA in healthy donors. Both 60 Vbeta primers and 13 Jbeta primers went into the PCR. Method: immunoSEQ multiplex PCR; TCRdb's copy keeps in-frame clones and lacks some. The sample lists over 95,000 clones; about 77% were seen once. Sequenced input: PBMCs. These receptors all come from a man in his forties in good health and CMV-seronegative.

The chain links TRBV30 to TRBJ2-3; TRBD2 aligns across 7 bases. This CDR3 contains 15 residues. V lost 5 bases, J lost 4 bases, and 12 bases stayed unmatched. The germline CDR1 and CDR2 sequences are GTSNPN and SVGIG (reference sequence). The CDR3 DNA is TGTGCCTGGTCCCCGGGGGGAGGGTGGGCAGATACGCAGTATTTT. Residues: CAWSPGGGWADTQYF. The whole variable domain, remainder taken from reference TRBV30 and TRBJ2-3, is SQTIHQWPATLVQPVGSPLSLECTVEGTSNPNLYWYRQAAGRGLQLLFYSVGIGQISSEVPQNLSASRPQDRQFILSSKKLLLSDSGFYLCAWSPGGGWADTQYFGPGTRLTVL.

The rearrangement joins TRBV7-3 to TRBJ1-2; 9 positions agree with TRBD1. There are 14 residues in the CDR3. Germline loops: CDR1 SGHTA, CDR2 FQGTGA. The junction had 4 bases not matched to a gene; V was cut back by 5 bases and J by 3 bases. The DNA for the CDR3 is TGTGCCAGCAGCCAAGGGACAGGGTACTATGGCTACACCTTC. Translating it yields CASSQGTGYYGYTF.

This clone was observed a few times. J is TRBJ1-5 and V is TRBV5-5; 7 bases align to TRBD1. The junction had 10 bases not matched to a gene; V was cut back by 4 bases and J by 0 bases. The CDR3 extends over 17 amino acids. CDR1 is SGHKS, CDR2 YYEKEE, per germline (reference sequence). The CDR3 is CASSTAPGQYSNQPQHF. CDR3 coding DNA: TGTGCCAGCAGCACAGCTCCGGGACAGTATAGCAATCAGCCCCAGCATTTT.

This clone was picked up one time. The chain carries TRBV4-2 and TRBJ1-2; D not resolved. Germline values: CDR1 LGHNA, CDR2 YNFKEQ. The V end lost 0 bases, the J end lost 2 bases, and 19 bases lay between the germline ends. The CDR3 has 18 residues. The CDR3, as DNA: TGTGCCAGCAGCCAAGATCCGCGTGTGGAACAGAGCAACTATGGCTACACCTTC. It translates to CASSQDPRVEQSNYGYTF.

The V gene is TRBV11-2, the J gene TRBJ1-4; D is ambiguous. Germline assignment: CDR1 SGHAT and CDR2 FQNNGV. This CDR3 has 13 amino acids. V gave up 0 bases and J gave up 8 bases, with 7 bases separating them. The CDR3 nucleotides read TGTGCCAGCAGCTTAGATCGAGAAGAAAAACTGTTTTTT. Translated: CASSLDREEKLFF. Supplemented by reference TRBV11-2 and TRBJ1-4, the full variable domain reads EAGVAQSPRYKIIEKRQSVAFWCNPISGHATLYWYQQILGQGPKLLIQFQNNGVVDDSQLPKDRFSAERLKGVDSTLKIQPAKLEDSAVYLCASSLDREEKLFFGSGTQLSVL.

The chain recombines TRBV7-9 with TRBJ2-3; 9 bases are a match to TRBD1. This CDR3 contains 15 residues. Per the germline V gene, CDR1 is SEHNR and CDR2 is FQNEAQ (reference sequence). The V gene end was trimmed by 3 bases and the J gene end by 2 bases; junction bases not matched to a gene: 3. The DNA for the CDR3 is TGTGCCAGCAGCTTGGGACAGGGAACCACAGATACGCAGTATTTT. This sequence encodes CASSLGQGTTDTQYF.

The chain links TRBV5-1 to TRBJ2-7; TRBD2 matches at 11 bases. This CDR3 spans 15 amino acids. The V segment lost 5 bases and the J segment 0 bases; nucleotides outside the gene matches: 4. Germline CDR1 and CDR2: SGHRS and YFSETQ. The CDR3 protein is CASSQTSGTSYEQYF. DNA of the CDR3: TGCGCCAGCAGTCAGACTAGCGGGACCTCCTACGAGCAGTACTTC.

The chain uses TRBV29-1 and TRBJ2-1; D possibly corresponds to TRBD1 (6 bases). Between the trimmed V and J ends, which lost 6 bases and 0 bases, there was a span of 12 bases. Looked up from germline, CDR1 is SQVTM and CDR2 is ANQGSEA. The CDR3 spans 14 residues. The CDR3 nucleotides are TGCAGCGTGCGACAGGCTAGCTCCTACAATGAGCAGTTCTTC. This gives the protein CSVRQASSYNEQFF.

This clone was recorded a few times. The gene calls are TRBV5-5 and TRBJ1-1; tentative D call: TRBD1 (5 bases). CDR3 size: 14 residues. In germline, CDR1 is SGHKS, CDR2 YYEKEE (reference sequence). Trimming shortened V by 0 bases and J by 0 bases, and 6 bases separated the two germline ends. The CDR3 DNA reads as TGTGCCAGCAGCTTGGAGACAGTGAACACTGAAGCTTTCTTT. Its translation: CASSLETVNTEAFF.

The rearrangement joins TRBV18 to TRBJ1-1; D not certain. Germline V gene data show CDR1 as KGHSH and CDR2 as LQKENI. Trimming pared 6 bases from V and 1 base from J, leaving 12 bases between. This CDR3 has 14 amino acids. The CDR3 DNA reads TGTGCCAGCTCGCCGGGATTCCAGAACACTGAAGCTTTCTTT. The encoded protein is CASSPGFQNTEAFF.